The 18 T cell receptor beta chains presented below share a single source sample, sequenced in a study of T-cell memory formation after mild COVID-19. TCRdb re-called the 5' RACE reads with MiXCR, one entry per CDR3 protein. The sample lists about 49,000 distinct CDR3 sequences, 27% occurring once. Sequencing was performed on PBMCs or a T cell subset sorted from them (not recorded which). The receptors shown here come from a man between 18 and 35 years old who had mild COVID-19 (a few samples of this study predate the infection). Cell type and time point are not known.

The rearrangement uses TRBV7-3 and TRBJ2-3; no reliable D call. V dropped 5 bases and J dropped 0 bases, with 9 bases sitting between them. CDR3 length: 14 residues. From germline, CDR1 is SGHTA and CDR2 FQGTGA. The CDR3 region has the DNA TGTGCCAGCAGCCGGGCGGAAAGCACAGATACGCAGTATTTT. It specifies CASSRAESTDTQYF.

The genes are TRBV7-8 and TRBJ2-1; no clear D. The germline CDR1 and CDR2 sequences are SGHVS and FQNEAQ. V lost 1 base and J lost 2, with 9 bases in between. The CDR3 totals 15 residues. The CDR3 DNA is TGTGCCAGCAGCTTAGAGAGCGTAACCTACAATGAGCAGTTCTTC. It translates to CASSLESVTYNEQFF.

The CDR3 DNA is TGTGCCAGCGGGGGGTGGAATGAGCAGTTCTTC. It yields the protein CASGGWNEQFF. The chain joins TRBV27 to TRBJ2-1; D might be TRBD2 (6 bases). Trimming took 8 bases from V and 7 from J, leaving 9 bases between them. Germline CDR1 MNHEY, CDR2 SMNVEV (reference sequence). CDR3 length equals 11 residues.

This clonotype was counted between two and nine times. This chain connects TRBV7-3 to TRBJ2-1; possibly TRBD2 for D (6 bases). Germline-derived CDR1 and CDR2 are SGHTA and FQGTGA. The CDR3 length is 15 residues. V was pared by 1 base and J by 8 bases, with 15 bases between. DNA of the CDR3: TGTGCCAGCAGCTTAATTAGGCGGGGCCGGGATGAGCAGTTCTTC. It is translated as CASSLIRRGRDEQFF.

The count of this clonotype is one. The chain is built from TRBV7-8 and TRBJ2-1; 8 bases match TRBD2. CDR3 length equals 15 residues. CDR1 and CDR2 (germline): SGHVS, FQNEAQ. J lost 4 bases, V lost 5 bases, and 7 bases had no gene match. CDR3 in amino acids: CASSAAGGAYNEQFF. The CDR3, as DNA: TGTGCCAGCAGCGCGGCCGGGGGGGCGTACAATGAGCAGTTCTTC.

The V and J genes are TRBV12-3 or TRBV12-4 and TRBJ2-1, with TRBD1 as a possible D gene (6 bases). The CDR3 sequence is 18 residues long. The V end was cut by 3 bases, the J end by 2 bases, with 20 bases between. The CDR3 DNA follows: TGTGCCAGCAGTTTCCCTTCAGTACAGGGATTTGCCTACAATGAGCAGTTCTTC. This codes for CASSFPSVQGFAYNEQFF.

In this sample, this clonotype turned up a few times. The chain employs TRBV4-1 and TRBJ2-3, with D possibly TRBD2 on 5 matching bases. The CDR3 totals 14 residues. Germline lookup yields CDR1 MGHRA and CDR2 YSYEKL. Trimming left V 4 bases short and J 3 bases short, with 11 bases between. For the CDR3, the DNA is TGCGCCAGCAGCCTTTCCCGGGGAACAGATACGCAGTATTTT. Encoded protein: CASSLSRGTDTQYF.

The chain uses TRBV10-3 and TRBJ2-7, with D uncertain. V was trimmed by 10 bases and J by 3 bases, leaving 13 bases between them. This CDR3 is built from 12 residues. CDR1 ENHRY and CDR2 SYGVKD come from the germline V gene. In DNA, the CDR3 is TGTGCCACCGCCCCGTCCAGCTACGAGCAGTACGTC. This sequence encodes CATAPSSYEQYV.

The chain uses TRBV7-6 and TRBJ2-7; tentative D call: TRBD2 (5 bases). Germline V gene sequence: CDR1 SGHVS, CDR2 FNYEAQ. The CDR3 has 14 amino acids. The V end was cut by 5 bases, the J end by 5 bases, with 16 bases between. The CDR3 DNA follows: TGTGCCAGCAGCGAACGGGATGCCGGGGACGAGCAGTACTTC. This encodes CASSERDAGDEQYF.

The chain uses TRBV2 and TRBJ2-1; D gene unclear. CDR3 size: 11 residues. The germline V gene has CDR1 SNHLY and CDR2 FYNNEI. Trimming removed 2 bases from V and 14 bases from J, with 10 bases in between. CDR3 in DNA: TGTGCCAGCAGTGAACATGCCCCGGAGTTCTTC. Amino acids: CASSEHAPEFF.

This clonotype occurred a few times. The rearrangement links TRBV25-1 to TRBJ1-3, with D unclear. The CDR3 length is 15 residues. The V gene lost 3 bases and the J gene lost 4 bases, with 13 bases spanning the gap. From germline, CDR1 is MGHDK and CDR2 SYGVNS. CDR3 amino acids: CASSEIGRGGNTIYF. CDR3 DNA: TGTGCCAGCAGTGAGATCGGGCGAGGCGGAAACACCATATATTTT.

In DNA, the CDR3 is TGTGCCAGCAGTGAAGGGAGGGGATTTGGCACTGAAGCTTTCTTT. It is translated as CASSEGRGFGTEAFF. This sequence joins TRBV2 and TRBJ1-1, with a tentative D call TRBD1 (5 bases). Germline V gene data show CDR1 as SNHLY and CDR2 as FYNNEI. The CDR3 loop spans 15 amino acids. Trimming pared 1 base from V and 4 bases from J, leaving 13 bases between.

This clonotype came up many times. This chain connects TRBV12-3 or TRBV12-4 to TRBJ2-5; no reliable D call. V was pared by 6 bases and J by 1 base, with 3 bases between. The CDR3 sequence is 11 residues long. The CDR3: CASSLQETQYF. The CDR3, as DNA: TGTGCCAGCAGCCTCCAAGAGACCCAGTACTTC.

V usage is TRBV7-2 and J usage is TRBJ1-4; D is perhaps TRBD1 (5 bases). V dropped 5 bases and J dropped 3 bases, with 16 bases sitting between them. The germline V gene has CDR1 SGHTA and CDR2 FQGNSA. The length of the CDR3 is 16 residues. The CDR3 DNA is TGTGCCAGCAGCCTCCCGGGGGGAGGACCTAATGAAAAACTGTTTTTT. It is translated as CASSLPGGGPNEKLFF.

The table lists this clonotype with a few counts. The CDR3 sequence: CSVGGLRPANEQFF. The DNA for the CDR3 is TGCAGCGTTGGGGGACTCCGCCCGGCGAATGAGCAGTTCTTC. This chain links TRBV29-1 with TRBJ2-1, with D possibly being TRBD2 (6 bases). There are 14 residues in the CDR3. Trimming cost V 4 bases and J 7 bases, with 17 bases left between them. CDR1 is SQVTM and CDR2 is ANQGSEA in the germline V gene.

This clonotype was seen at least ten times. This rearrangement joins TRBV4-2 to TRBJ2-3, with 11 bases aligning to TRBD1. This CDR3 contains 16 residues. From germline, CDR1 is LGHNA and CDR2 YNFKEQ. Trimming removed 0 bases from V and 4 bases from J; junction bases left unmatched: 3. DNA of the CDR3: TGTGCCAGCAGCCAAGAGGGACAGGGGGGTGCAGATACGCAGTATTTT. Protein product: CASSQEGQGGADTQYF.

The chain employs TRBV5-1 and TRBJ2-3; 9 bases map to TRBD1. The V gene end was trimmed by 4 bases and the J gene end by 3 bases; junction bases not matched to a gene: 9. This CDR3 spans 16 amino acids. Germline V gives CDR1 SGHRS, CDR2 YFSETQ. The CDR3 nucleotides are TGCGCCAGCAGCGCCTCGGACAGGGGTAGTACAGATACGCAGTATTTT. Translation gives CASSASDRGSTDTQYF.

The V and J genes are TRBV7-9 and TRBJ2-2; 9 bases fit TRBD1. CDR1 SEHNR and CDR2 FQNEAQ come from the germline V gene (reference sequence). The CDR3 runs 15 residues. V shed 2 bases, J shed 4 bases, and the junction held 2 bases outside the gene matches. CDR3 nucleotide sequence: TGTGCCAGCAGCTTACTACAGGGGGCCACCGGGGAGCTGTTTTTT. Protein product: CASSLLQGATGELFF.